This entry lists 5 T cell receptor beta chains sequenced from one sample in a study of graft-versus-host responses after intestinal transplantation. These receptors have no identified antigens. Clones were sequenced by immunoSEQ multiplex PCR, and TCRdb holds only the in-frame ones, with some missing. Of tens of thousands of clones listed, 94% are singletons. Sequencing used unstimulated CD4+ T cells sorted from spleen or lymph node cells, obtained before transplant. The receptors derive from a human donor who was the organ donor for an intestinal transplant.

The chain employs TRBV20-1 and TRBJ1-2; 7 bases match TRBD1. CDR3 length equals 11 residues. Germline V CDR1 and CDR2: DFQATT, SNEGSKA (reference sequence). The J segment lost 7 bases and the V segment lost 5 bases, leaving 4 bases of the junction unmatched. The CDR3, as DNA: TGCAGTGCTCGACAGGGTCCTGGCTACACCTTC. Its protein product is CSARQGPGYTF.

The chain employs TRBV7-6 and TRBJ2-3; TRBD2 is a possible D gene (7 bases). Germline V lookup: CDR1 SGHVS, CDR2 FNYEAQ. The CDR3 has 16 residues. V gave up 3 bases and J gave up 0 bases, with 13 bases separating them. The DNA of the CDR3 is TGTGCCAGCAGCTTTACTCGCGGGGGCAGCACAGATACGCAGTATTTT. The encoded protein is CASSFTRGGSTDTQYF.

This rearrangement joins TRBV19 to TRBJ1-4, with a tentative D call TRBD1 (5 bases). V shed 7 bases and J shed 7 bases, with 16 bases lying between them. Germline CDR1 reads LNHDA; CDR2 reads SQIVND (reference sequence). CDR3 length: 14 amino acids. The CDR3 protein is CASTRQGSGEKLFF. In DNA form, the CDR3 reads TGTGCCAGTACCCGGCAGGGATCGGGTGAAAAACTGTTTTTT.

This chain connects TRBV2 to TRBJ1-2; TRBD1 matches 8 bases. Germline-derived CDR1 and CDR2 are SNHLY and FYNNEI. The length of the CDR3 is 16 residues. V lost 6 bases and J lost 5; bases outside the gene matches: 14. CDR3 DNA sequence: TGTGCCAGCAGAGTGGTAGGTCAGGGGGCGCAGTATGGCTACACCTTC. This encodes CASRVVGQGAQYGYTF.

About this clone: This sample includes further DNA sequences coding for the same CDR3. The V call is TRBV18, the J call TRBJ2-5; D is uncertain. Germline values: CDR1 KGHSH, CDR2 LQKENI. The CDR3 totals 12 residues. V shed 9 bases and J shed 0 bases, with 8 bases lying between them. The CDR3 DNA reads TGTGCCAGTTCCCCGTACCAAGAGACCCAGTACTTC. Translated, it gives CASSPYQETQYF.